A selection of T cell receptor beta chains follows, all from one sample in a study of T cells in Graves' hyperthyroidism and ophthalmopathy. TCRdb fed the multiplex PCR reads into MiXCR, producing one record per CDR3 protein. This table has about 700,000 distinct CDR3 sequences, around 13% appearing once. Material for sequencing was blood. The receptors originated from a woman aged 18-29 years with Graves' hyperthyroidism. Each CDR3 is given with its conserved first and last residue. Fields, in order: J gene, clone size, D gene, V gene, CDR3 DNA, CDR3 protein. D genes are given only for firm matches. Only part of the rows carry a size: once, few, many, or a class if the clone is expanded.

TRBJ2-1 | . | TRBD2 | TRBV9 | TGTGCCAGCAGCGCCGGGACTATTATCCAGAATGAGCAGTTCTTC | CASSAGTIIQNEQFF
TRBJ2-5 | few | TRBD1 | TRBV10-2 | TGCGCCAGTCGGGACAGGGAGGATGGGACCCAGTACTTC | CASRDREDGTQYF
TRBJ1-5 | few | . | TRBV7-8 | TGTGCCAGCAGCCCCCTCCCGGGGCGAGGCAATCAGCCCCAGCATTTT | CASSPLPGRGNQPQHF
TRBJ1-1 | . | . | TRBV19 | TGTGCCAGTAGTATATCTACGGGAGACACTGAAGCTTTCTTT | CASSISTGDTEAFF
TRBJ2-7 | . | TRBD1 | TRBV9 | TGTGCCAGCAGCGCTAGGGACAGGCCCGGTGGCGAGCAGTACTTC | CASSARDRPGGEQYF
TRBJ2-3 | . | . | TRBV10-3 | TGTGCCATCAGGGAAGGAGTTATCACAGATACGCAGTATTTT | CAIREGVITDTQYF
TRBJ1-1 | . | . | TRBV6-1 | TGTGCCAGCAGGAGACCTGGGGGGATGAACACTGAAGCTTTCTTT | CASRRPGGMNTEAFF
TRBJ2-7 | . | . | TRBV6-2/TRBV6-3 | TGTGCCAGCAGTACGGGACCTCAGGACCGATACGAGCAGTACTTC | CASSTGPQDRYEQYF
TRBJ2-2 | few | TRBD2 | TRBV29-1 | TGCAGCGGGGGAACTAGCGGGGGGGTCGGGGAGCTGTTTTTT | CSGGTSGGVGELFF
TRBJ1-2 | many | TRBD1 | TRBV7-9 | TGTGCCAGCAGCTCCGGGACAGGGGAGAACTACACCTTC | CASSSGTGENYTF
TRBJ2-3 | few | TRBD2 | TRBV19 | TGTGCCAGTATCCGATCCGGGACTAGCGGTACAGATACGCAGTATTTT | CASIRSGTSGTDTQYF
TRBJ2-1 | few | TRBD2 | TRBV9 | TGTGCCAGCAGCTCCAGGACTAGCGGGAAATACAATGAGCAGTTCTTC | CASSSRTSGKYNEQFF
TRBJ1-1 | . | . | TRBV9 | TGTGCCAGCAACGGCGGAACCTCGAACACTGAAGCTTTCTTT | CASNGGTSNTEAFF
TRBJ2-2 | many | . | TRBV12-5 | TGTGCTAGTGGACAAATGACAGGGAACACCGGGGAGCTGTTTTTT | CASGQMTGNTGELFF
TRBJ2-1 | many | . | TRBV7-7 | TGTGCCAGCAGCCAAACAGGGATGTCCTACAATGAGCAGTTCTTC | CASSQTGMSYNEQFF
TRBJ1-2 | few | . | TRBV27 | TGTGCCAGCAGTTTTCAGGGAAGGGGAGCATACAACTATGGCTACACCTTC | CASSFQGRGAYNYGYTF
TRBJ2-7 | . | . | TRBV12-3/TRBV12-4 | TGTGCCAGCAAGCGGTCAGGGGGAGGGTACGAGCAGTACTTC | CASKRSGGGYEQYF
TRBJ2-2 | . | . | TRBV6-2/TRBV6-3 | TGTGCCAGCAGAACGCCGGGGGCGCGGGAGCTGTTTTTT | CASRTPGARELFF
TRBJ2-5 | . | . | TRBV30 | TGTGCCTGGAGTGTAGGGTCCCGCGGGGAGACCCAGTACTTC | CAWSVGSRGETQYF
TRBJ2-1 | many | . | TRBV7-2 | TGTGCCAGCAGTCAGATAGCCGCCTCCTACAATGAGCAGTTCTTC | CASSQIAASYNEQFF
TRBJ1-6 | . | . | TRBV7-3 | TGTGCCAGCAGCTTAACGGGGAAAAATTCACCCCTCCACTTT | CASSLTGKNSPLHF
TRBJ2-4 | few | . | TRBV12-3/TRBV12-4 | TGTGCCAGCATGGTCAAAGGAATCCTAACCAAAAACATTCAGTACTTC | CASMVKGILTKNIQYF
TRBJ2-2 | . | . | TRBV28 | TGTGCCAGCAGTTTACGGGACATAGGGGACACCGGGGGGCTGTTTTTT | CASSLRDIGDTGGLFF
TRBJ1-2 | . | . | TRBV20-1 | TGCAGTGCTAGTCCCAAGGGAGCAGGGTGGTATGGCTACACCTTC | CSASPKGAGWYGYTF
TRBJ2-7 | many | . | TRBV11-3 | TGTGCCAGCAGCTTAGTTGGGGGCCACCCCCCTGTGGAGCAGTACTTC | CASSLVGGHPPVEQYF
TRBJ1-4 | few | . | TRBV7-9 | TGTGCCAGCAGCCCAGGACGAATGCGGAATGAAAAACTGTTTTTT | CASSPGRMRNEKLFF
TRBJ2-5 | many | TRBD2 | TRBV7-8 | TGTGCCAGTCTATCGGGAGGACTCCAAGAGACCCAGTACTTC | CASLSGGLQETQYF
TRBJ2-6 | few | . | TRBV5-6 | TGTGCCAGCAGCTTGGAACTCCACTCTGGGGCCAACGTCCTGACTTTC | CASSLELHSGANVLTF
TRBJ1-2 | many | TRBD1 | TRBV20-1 | TGCAGTGCTAGGGACGACAGGGTCGGGTATGGCTACACCTTC | CSARDDRVGYGYTF
TRBJ2-1 | many | . | TRBV6-1 | TGTGCCAGCAGTTGGGTCCTTAGTGCTAGCTCCTACAATGAGCAGTTCTTC | CASSWVLSASSYNEQFF
TRBJ2-1 | few | . | TRBV6-1 | TGTGCCACCTTGGAATCCGTTTACTACAATGAGCAGTTCTTC | CATLESVYYNEQFF
TRBJ2-2 | . | . | TRBV12-3/TRBV12-4 | TGTGCCAGCAGTTTATCCCCGTGGGCCGGGGAGCTGTTTTTT | CASSLSPWAGELFF
TRBJ2-5 | . | TRBD2 | TRBV29-1 | TGCAGCGTTGATCGGGGAGGGGAGACCCAGTACTTC | CSVDRGGETQYF
TRBJ1-4 | . | . | TRBV5-1 | TGCGCCAGCAGCTTCCGGCAAGCTAATGAAAAACTGTTTTTT | CASSFRQANEKLFF
TRBJ2-3 | many | . | TRBV20-1 | TGCAGTCTAGCCCTGACGAACACAGATACGCAGTATTTT | CSLALTNTDTQYF
TRBJ2-7 | many | TRBD1 | TRBV20-1 | TGCAGTGCCGAGCCCCCGGGACAGGGTTACGAGCAGTACTTC | CSAEPPGQGYEQYF
TRBJ2-1 | many | TRBD2 | TRBV7-9 | TGTGCCAGCAGCTCGGGACTAGCGGGCCACAATGAGCAGTTCTTC | CASSSGLAGHNEQFF
TRBJ1-5 | few | TRBD1 | TRBV12-3/TRBV12-4 | TGTGCCAGCAGCAGGAACACAGGGGGCAATCAGCCCCAGCATTTT | CASSRNTGGNQPQHF
TRBJ2-7 | . | TRBD1 | TRBV10-2 | TGCGCCAGCGGGGACAGGGGGCCTTCCTACGAGCAGTACTTC | CASGDRGPSYEQYF
TRBJ2-7 | few | . | TRBV9 | TGTGCCAGCAGCGTAGGGGATTATTCCGGGGACGAGCAGTACTTC | CASSVGDYSGDEQYF
TRBJ2-2 | many | . | TRBV3-1 | TGTGCCAGCAGCCCGAACTCGGCCGGGGAGCTGTTTTTT | CASSPNSAGELFF
TRBJ2-1 | many | TRBD1 | TRBV5-1 | TGCGCCAGCCGTGGGACAGGGCGCAATGAGCAGTTCTTC | CASRGTGRNEQFF
TRBJ2-7 | many | . | TRBV2 | TGTGCCAGCAGTGGCGGAACTAGCTCCTACGAGCAGTACTTC | CASSGGTSSYEQYF
TRBJ2-7 | few | . | TRBV6-1 | TGTGCCAGCAGTGACCACTGGACGCCCTCCTACGAGCAGTACTTC | CASSDHWTPSYEQYF
TRBJ2-5 | few | . | TRBV6-4 | TGTGCCAGCAGCGTCCGACCCCAAGCAATTCAAGAGACCCAGTACTTC | CASSVRPQAIQETQYF
TRBJ2-5 | . | TRBD2 | TRBV12-3/TRBV12-4 | TGTGCCAGTTTGCTCGCGGCGGGAGCAGAAGAGACCCAGTACTTC | CASLLAAGAEETQYF
TRBJ2-7 | few | . | TRBV20-1 | TGCAGTGCTAGACCGGGGCGGGGTTTCGACTACGAGCAGTACTTC | CSARPGRGFDYEQYF